What follows is one T cell receptor (beta chain) and its context. Original methodology: Estimation of nucleated cell counts was performed using reference gene primer amplification. Sequencing used immunoSEQ multiplex PCR; TCRdb keeps in-frame clones, though not all of them. V and J calls and clone size are as listed in that table; D and trimming were resolved from the DNA. The data hold 130,000 or so clones, with about 88% observed a single time. The source of the sample is a study of blood T cell repertoires in COVID-19. Sequencing was performed on PBMCs or T cells enriched from blood (not recorded which). This receptor was obtained from a man aged 40-49 years with acute COVID-19.

The CDR3 coding sequence is TGTGCCAGCAGCTTAAGGCCAGGGGCTTCTGGAAACACCATATATTTT. Translated: CASSLRPGASGNTIYF. V gene TRBV7-2 combines with J gene TRBJ1-3; TRBD1 might be the D (6 bases). This CDR3 contains 16 residues. With 2 bases removed from V and 1 base from J, the gap between germline ends came to 12 bases. The germline gives CDR1 SGHTA, CDR2 FQGNSA.